This T cell receptor beta chain is from a study of cytomegalovirus exposure and HLA in healthy donors. Points from the study as a whole: High specificity and sensitivity for cytomegalovirus status were reported for the classifier. In the roughly 130 validation repertoires, a later analysis found that first-cohort TCR clusters tended to co-occur. Cytomegalovirus-associated TCR beta chains were listed, numbering some 150.

The CDR3 runs 18 residues. CDR1 is SGHNT, CDR2 YYREEE, per germline (reference sequence). J was trimmed by 3 bases and V by 1 base; bases with no gene match: 10. Assay used: immunoSEQ multiplex PCR; TCRdb lists only in-frame clones, some missing. This sample has approximately 100,000 clones, with 80% to 95% found just once. The sample holds one count of this clone. As yet, its antigen is unknown. The genes are TRBV5-4 and TRBJ2-6, with TRBD1 matching 7 bases. Material for sequencing was PBMCs. This receptor was obtained from a woman in her twenties or thirties in good health and CMV-seropositive. The DNA for the CDR3 is TGTGCCAGCAGCTTGTGGACAGGAGGCTTATTTGGGGCCAACGTCCTGACTTTC. This gives the protein CASSLWTGGLFGANVLTF.